A selection of T cell receptor beta chains follows, all from one sample in a study of blood T cell repertoires in COVID-19. Produced via immunoSEQ multiplex PCR; TCRdb's table is partial and in-frame only. The repertoire has 150,000 to 200,000 clones, 70% to 90% of them found once; the top ten carry more than 2.5%. The specimen was peripheral blood. These receptors came from a man aged 55-75 years with acute or convalescent COVID-19. Each CDR3 is given with its conserved first and last residue. Each record gives: CDR3 protein, CDR3 DNA, V gene, J gene, D gene, CDR3 length, clone size. The D gene is left open where the match is weak. Only some rows state a clone size, as once, few, many or a class for expanded clones.

CDR3: CASSSETSTDTQYF
DNA: TGTGCCAGCAGTAGCGAAACCAGCACAGATACGCAGTATTTT
V: TRBV6-6
J: TRBJ2-3
D: .
length: 14
size: .

CDR3: CASSMTGGPNTEAFF
DNA: TGTGCCAGTAGTATGACAGGGGGACCGAACACTGAAGCTTTCTTT
V: TRBV19
J: TRBJ1-1
D: TRBD1
length: 15
size: .

CDR3: CASSFGQGTEQYF
DNA: TGCGCCAGCAGCTTCGGACAGGGTACCGAGCAGTACTTC
V: TRBV5-1
J: TRBJ2-7
D: TRBD1
length: 13
size: once

CDR3: CASSYSRTSGREQYF
DNA: TGTGCCAGCAGTTACTCGAGGACTAGCGGGAGGGAGCAGTACTTC
V: TRBV6-2/TRBV6-3
J: TRBJ2-7
D: TRBD2
length: 15
size: .

CDR3: CASTWTGEGLSAFF
DNA: TGTGCCAGCACATGGACAGGGGAGGGGCTATCAGCTTTCTTT
V: TRBV19
J: TRBJ1-1
D: TRBD1
length: 14
size: .

CDR3: CASSAPRTAGDGYTF
DNA: TGTGCCAGCAGCGCACCTCGGACGGCGGGGGATGGCTACACCTTC
V: TRBV9
J: TRBJ1-2
D: .
length: 15
size: .

CDR3: CASSFGTGAGANVLTF
DNA: TGTGCCAGCAGTTTTGGGACAGGGGCTGGGGCCAACGTCCTGACTTTC
V: TRBV27
J: TRBJ2-6
D: TRBD1
length: 16
size: .

CDR3: CASSLTSGRQHTQYF
DNA: TGTGCCAGCAGTCTGACTAGCGGGAGGCAGCATACGCAGTATTTT
V: TRBV28
J: TRBJ2-3
D: TRBD2
length: 15
size: .

CDR3: CASSPGGGTGELFF
DNA: TGCGCCAGCAGCCCGGGGGGCGGAACCGGGGAGCTGTTTTTT
V: TRBV5-1
J: TRBJ2-2
D: .
length: 14
size: .

CDR3: CASSGQVISYNEQFF
DNA: TGTGCCAGTAGTGGACAGGTCATCTCCTACAATGAGCAGTTCTTC
V: TRBV19
J: TRBJ2-1
D: TRBD1
length: 15
size: .

CDR3: CASSQDPSTDEQFF
DNA: TGCGCCAGCAGCCAAGATCCCTCTACTGATGAGCAGTTCTTC
V: TRBV4-1
J: TRBJ2-1
D: .
length: 14
size: .

CDR3: CASSHGTDGYTF
DNA: TGTGCCAGCAGTCACGGGACAGACGGCTACACCTTC
V: TRBV14
J: TRBJ1-2
D: TRBD1
length: 12
size: .

CDR3: CASSPGLAGAQGTQYF
DNA: TGTGCCAGCAGCCCGGGCCTTGCGGGGGCGCAGGGTACGCAGTATTTT
V: TRBV7-3
J: TRBJ2-3
D: .
length: 16
size: once

CDR3: CASSEADLNEKLFF
DNA: TGTGCCAGCAGTGAAGCGGACCTTAATGAAAAACTGTTTTTT
V: TRBV6-4
J: TRBJ1-4
D: .
length: 14
size: .

CDR3: CASSSPREGGGSSGANVLTF
DNA: TGCGCCAGCAGCTCCCCCAGGGAAGGGGGAGGGAGCTCTGGGGCCAACGTCCTGACTTTC
V: TRBV5-1
J: TRBJ2-6
D: .
length: 20
size: .

CDR3: CASSLKGTTRQETQYF
DNA: TGTGCCAGCAGCTTAAAGGGGACTACCCGCCAAGAGACCCAGTACTTC
V: TRBV9
J: TRBJ2-5
D: TRBD2
length: 16
size: .

CDR3: CASRGQGIPFYGYTF
DNA: TGTGCCAGCAGGGGACAGGGGATCCCCTTCTATGGCTACACCTTC
V: TRBV2
J: TRBJ1-2
D: TRBD1
length: 15
size: .

CDR3: CASSTWGRYSRQPQHF
DNA: TGTGCCAGTAGTACCTGGGGCAGGTATAGTCGTCAGCCCCAGCATTTT
V: TRBV19
J: TRBJ1-5
D: .
length: 16
size: few

CDR3: CSAARANEQFF
DNA: TGCAGCGCCGCCAGGGCAAATGAGCAGTTCTTC
V: TRBV29-1
J: TRBJ2-1
D: .
length: 11
size: .

CDR3: CASSREGTGHSYEQYF
DNA: TGTGCCAGTAGTAGGGAAGGGACGGGACACTCCTACGAGCAGTACTTC
V: TRBV19
J: TRBJ2-7
D: .
length: 16
size: few

CDR3: CASSQTDSYEQYF
DNA: TGTGCCAGCAGTCAAACAGATTCCTACGAGCAGTACTTC
V: TRBV28
J: TRBJ2-7
D: .
length: 13
size: .

CDR3: CASKQGDTNTGELFF
DNA: TGTGCCAGCAAACAGGGGGATACGAACACCGGGGAGCTGTTTTTT
V: TRBV6-4
J: TRBJ2-2
D: TRBD1
length: 15
size: once

CDR3: CASSPRDNSPLHF
DNA: TGTGCCAGCAGTCCTCGAGATAATTCACCCCTCCACTTT
V: TRBV12-3/TRBV12-4
J: TRBJ1-6
D: .
length: 13
size: .

CDR3: CSASPLDRANGNEQFF
DNA: TGCAGTGCTAGTCCTCTTGACAGGGCCAATGGCAATGAGCAGTTCTTC
V: TRBV20-1
J: TRBJ2-1
D: TRBD1
length: 16
size: .

CDR3: CASSLGHF
DNA: TGTGCCAGCAGCTTAGGACACTTT
V: TRBV7-9
J: TRBJ2-3
D: .
length: 8
size: .

CDR3: CASSIPGRGSSGANVLTF
DNA: TGTGCCAGCTCTATCCCAGGGCGGGGGAGCTCTGGGGCCAACGTCCTGACTTTC
V: TRBV18
J: TRBJ2-6
D: TRBD2
length: 18
size: .

CDR3: CASSSTSGSNNEQFF
DNA: TGTGCCAGCAGTTCAACTAGCGGGAGTAATAATGAGCAGTTCTTC
V: TRBV28
J: TRBJ2-1
D: TRBD2
length: 15
size: .

CDR3: CATSSRTRSGANVLTF
DNA: TGTGCCACCAGCAGTCGTACCAGGTCCGGGGCCAACGTCCTGACTTTC
V: TRBV15
J: TRBJ2-6
D: .
length: 16
size: .

CDR3: CSAREGLEQFF
DNA: TGCAGTGCTAGAGAAGGACTTGAGCAGTTCTTC
V: TRBV20-1
J: TRBJ2-1
D: .
length: 11
size: .

CDR3: CSASSNGGTGNTIYF
DNA: TGCAGTGCTAGTTCTAATGGGGGCACTGGAAACACCATATATTTT
V: TRBV20-1
J: TRBJ1-3
D: .
length: 15
size: .

CDR3: CASSHLARWGEQYF
DNA: TGTGCCAGCAGCCATCTAGCCAGGTGGGGCGAGCAGTACTTC
V: TRBV7-2
J: TRBJ2-7
D: .
length: 14
size: .

CDR3: CASSMGTGGEAFF
DNA: TGCGCCAGCAGCATGGGGACAGGGGGTGAAGCTTTCTTT
V: TRBV5-1
J: TRBJ1-1
D: TRBD1
length: 13
size: .

CDR3: CASSPAVATGELFF
DNA: TGTGCCAGCTCTCCGGCGGTTGCCACCGGGGAGCTGTTTTTT
V: TRBV18
J: TRBJ2-2
D: .
length: 14
size: .

CDR3: CASSLVLAGYRETQYF
DNA: TGTGCCAGCAGCTTAGTTCTAGCGGGATATAGGGAGACCCAGTACTTC
V: TRBV7-2
J: TRBJ2-5
D: TRBD2
length: 16
size: .

CDR3: CASSYSGQGGYEQFF
DNA: TGTGCCAGCAGTTACTCGGGACAGGGGGGCTATGAGCAGTTCTTC
V: TRBV6-2/TRBV6-3
J: TRBJ2-1
D: TRBD1
length: 15
size: .

CDR3: CASSSDDRVRTEAFF
DNA: TGCGCCAGCAGCTCCGATGACAGGGTACGAACTGAAGCTTTCTTT
V: TRBV5-1
J: TRBJ1-1
D: TRBD1
length: 15
size: .

CDR3: CASRITGVNQPQHF
DNA: TGTGCCAGTAGGATTACAGGGGTAAATCAGCCCCAGCATTTT
V: TRBV19
J: TRBJ1-5
D: TRBD1
length: 14
size: once

CDR3: CASSYSETSTQYF
DNA: TGTGCCAGCAGTTACTCGGAGACGAGTACGCAGTATTTT
V: TRBV6-5
J: TRBJ2-3
D: .
length: 13
size: .

CDR3: CAISESLAGGTDTQYF
DNA: TGTGCCATCAGTGAGTCCTTAGCGGGCGGCACAGATACGCAGTATTTT
V: TRBV10-3
J: TRBJ2-3
D: TRBD2
length: 16
size: .

CDR3: CASSTPTYGYTF
DNA: TGTGCCAGTAGTACCCCTACGTATGGCTACACCTTC
V: TRBV19
J: TRBJ1-2
D: .
length: 12
size: .

CDR3: CASSPRGWNTEAFF
DNA: TGTGCCAGCAGCCCAAGGGGATGGAACACTGAAGCTTTCTTT
V: TRBV6-6
J: TRBJ1-1
D: .
length: 14
size: .

CDR3: CASSSPGQDFAEAFF
DNA: TGTGCCAGCAGCTCGCCGGGACAGGATTTTGCTGAAGCTTTCTTT
V: TRBV2
J: TRBJ1-1
D: TRBD1
length: 15
size: .

CDR3: CASSIEGHASYEQYF
DNA: TGTGCCAGTAGTATAGAGGGGCATGCCTCCTACGAGCAGTACTTC
V: TRBV19
J: TRBJ2-7
D: .
length: 15
size: .

CDR3: CASSHTGQGGEKLFF
DNA: TGTGCCAGCAGTCATACGGGACAAGGAGGTGAAAAACTGTTTTTT
V: TRBV28
J: TRBJ1-4
D: .
length: 15
size: .

CDR3: CASLRPVGAELFF
DNA: TGCGCCAGCCTGAGACCTGTTGGGGCAGAACTGTTTTTT
V: TRBV23-1
J: TRBJ1-4
D: .
length: 13
size: .

CDR3: CASSEVRNYGYTF
DNA: TGTGCCAGCAGTGAAGTGAGGAACTATGGCTACACCTTC
V: TRBV6-1
J: TRBJ1-2
D: .
length: 13
size: .

CDR3: CASSRDFSGNTIYF
DNA: TGTGCCAGTAGCAGGGACTTCTCGGGAAACACCATATATTTT
V: TRBV19
J: TRBJ1-3
D: .
length: 14
size: .

CDR3: CASSTRLGSEQYF
DNA: TGTGCCAGCAGCACTAGACTGGGAAGCGAGCAGTACTTC
V: TRBV9
J: TRBJ2-7
D: .
length: 13
size: .

CDR3: CAWNGPGETQYF
DNA: TGTGCCTGGAATGGGCCTGGGGAGACCCAGTACTTC
V: TRBV30
J: TRBJ2-5
D: .
length: 12
size: .

CDR3: CASSSKMTETRGYTF
DNA: TGTGCCAGCAGTTCTAAAATGACAGAAACGAGGGGCTACACCTTC
V: TRBV28
J: TRBJ1-2
D: .
length: 15
size: .